This T cell receptor (beta chain) comes out of a study of cytomegalovirus exposure and HLA in healthy donors. Measured with immunoSEQ multiplex PCR; TCRdb has only the in-frame clones, and not every one. This table has about 110,000 clones, about 86% appearing once. The validation cohort, a group of around 120 subjects, included the donors and was separate from the roughly 620-subject first cohort. Study findings and constraints: Altogether, 160 or so TCR beta chains were recorded as cytomegalovirus-associated. Among TCR sequences, most were rare, though some public TCRs appeared in many donors.

Points on this clone: What it binds is unknown.

The V gene lost 8 bases and the J gene lost 8 bases, with 9 bases spanning the gap. The CDR3 has 11 amino acids. The germline CDR1 and CDR2 sequences are MNHEY and SMNVEV (reference sequence). The TCR sequence derives from a woman in her late teens or twenties in good health and CMV-seropositive. The rearrangement uses TRBV27 and TRBJ1-4; D remains unclear. The sequenced sample consisted of PBMCs. The DNA for the CDR3 is TGTGCCAGCCGGCGGGCAGAAAAACTGTTTTTT. This gives the protein CASRRAEKLFF.